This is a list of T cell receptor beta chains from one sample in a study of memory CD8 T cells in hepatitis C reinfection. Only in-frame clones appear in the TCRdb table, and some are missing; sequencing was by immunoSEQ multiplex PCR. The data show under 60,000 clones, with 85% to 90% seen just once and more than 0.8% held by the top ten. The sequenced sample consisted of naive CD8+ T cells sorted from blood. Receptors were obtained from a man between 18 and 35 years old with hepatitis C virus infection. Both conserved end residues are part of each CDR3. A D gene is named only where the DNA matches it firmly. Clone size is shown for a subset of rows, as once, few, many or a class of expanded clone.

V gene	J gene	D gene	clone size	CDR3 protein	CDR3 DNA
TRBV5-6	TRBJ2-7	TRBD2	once	CASSLLGAGVPEQYF	TGTGCCAGCAGCTTGCTTGGAGCGGGAGTACCCGAGCAGTACTTC
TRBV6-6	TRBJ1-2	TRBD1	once	CASSSLTGGVSYGYTF	TGTGCCAGCAGCTCTCTTACAGGGGGCGTTAGCTATGGCTACACCTTC
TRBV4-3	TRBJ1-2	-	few	CASSPSSTGLDYGYTF	TGCGCCAGCAGCCCGAGTTCAACAGGGCTGGACTATGGCTACACCTTC
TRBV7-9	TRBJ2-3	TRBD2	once	CASRTSGSDTQYF	TGTGCCAGCAGAACTAGCGGTTCAGATACGCAGTATTTT
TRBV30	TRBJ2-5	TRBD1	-	CAWGTGTGVETQYF	TGTGCCTGGGGGACCGGGACAGGGGTAGAGACCCAGTACTTC
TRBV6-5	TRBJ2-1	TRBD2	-	CASSPGLAYNEQFF	TGTGCCAGCAGTCCGGGACTAGCCTACAATGAGCAGTTCTTC
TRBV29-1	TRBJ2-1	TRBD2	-	CSGETGGYNEQFF	TGCAGCGGAGAAACGGGGGGTTACAATGAGCAGTTCTTC
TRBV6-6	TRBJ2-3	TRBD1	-	CASSSPGTGADTQYF	TGTGCCAGCAGTTCTCCCGGGACAGGGGCAGATACGCAGTATTTT
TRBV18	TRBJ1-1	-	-	CASSVDSTEAFF	TGTGCCAGCTCCGTAGACAGCACTGAAGCTTTCTTT
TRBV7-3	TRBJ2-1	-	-	CASSLQLGNEQFF	TGTGCCAGCAGTTTGCAACTAGGAAATGAGCAGTTCTTC
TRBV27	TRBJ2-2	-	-	CASSWGGEGGELFF	TGTGCCAGCAGTTGGGGGGGCGAGGGCGGGGAGCTGTTTTTT
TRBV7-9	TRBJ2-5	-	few	CASSLVQGEKTQYF	TGTGCCAGCAGCTTAGTACAGGGTGAAAAGACCCAGTACTTC
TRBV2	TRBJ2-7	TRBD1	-	CAARGQGNYEQYF	TGTGCCGCCCGGGGACAGGGGAACTACGAGCAGTACTTC
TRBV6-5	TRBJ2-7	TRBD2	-	CASSGWTSGTGEQYF	TGTGCCAGCAGTGGGTGGACTAGCGGGACAGGCGAGCAGTACTTC
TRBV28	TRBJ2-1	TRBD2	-	CASSLLTSGLYNEQFF	TGTGCCAGCAGTTTATTAACTAGCGGACTATACAATGAGCAGTTCTTC
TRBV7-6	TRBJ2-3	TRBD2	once	CASSLLAGGLTDTQYF	TGTGCCAGCAGCTTACTAGCGGGGGGGCTTACGGATACGCAGTATTTT
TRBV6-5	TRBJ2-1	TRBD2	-	CASSYGAGGTYNEQFF	TGTGCCAGCAGTTACGGGGCGGGGGGTACCTACAATGAGCAGTTCTTC
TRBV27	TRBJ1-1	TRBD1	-	CASSFGTGGTEAFF	TGTGCCAGCAGTTTTGGGACAGGGGGGACTGAAGCTTTCTTT
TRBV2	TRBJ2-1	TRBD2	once	CASKGGGDYNEQFF	TGTGCCAGCAAAGGCGGGGGGGACTACAATGAGCAGTTCTTC
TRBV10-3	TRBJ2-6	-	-	CAISESDIGGANVLTF	TGTGCCATCAGTGAGTCTGACATAGGAGGGGCCAACGTCCTGACTTTC
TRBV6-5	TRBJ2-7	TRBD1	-	CASSPRDRGHEQYF	TGTGCCAGCAGTCCCCGGGACAGGGGCCACGAGCAGTACTTC
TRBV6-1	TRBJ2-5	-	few	CASRRDGALQETQYF	TGTGCCAGCAGGCGGGACGGGGCCCTACAAGAGACCCAGTACTTC
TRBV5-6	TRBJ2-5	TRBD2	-	CASSLHLADRGEQYF	TGTGCCAGCAGCTTGCACCTAGCGGATCGTGGGGAGCAGTACTTC
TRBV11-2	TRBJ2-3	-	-	CASTQSDTQYF	TGTGCCAGCACCCAGTCAGATACGCAGTATTTT
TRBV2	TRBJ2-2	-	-	CASRNRAGELFF	TGTGCCAGCAGGAACAGGGCCGGGGAGCTGTTTTTT
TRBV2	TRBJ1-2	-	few	CASSSDRTYGYTF	TGTGCCAGCAGCTCCGACAGGACCTATGGCTACACCTTC
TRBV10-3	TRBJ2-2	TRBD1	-	CAISEGQGNTGELFF	TGTGCCATCAGTGAGGGACAGGGAAACACCGGGGAGCTGTTTTTT
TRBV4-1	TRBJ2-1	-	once	CASSLAESSYNEQFF	TGCGCCAGCAGCCTAGCGGAGAGCTCCTACAATGAGCAGTTCTTC
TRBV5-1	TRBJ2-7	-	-	CASSLALGLWYEQYF	TGCGCCAGCAGCTTGGCCTTAGGACTATGGTACGAGCAGTACTTC
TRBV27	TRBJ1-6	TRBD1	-	CATRDRAPFTSSYNSPLHF	TGTGCCACTCGTGACAGGGCCCCTTTTACAAGCTCCTATAATTCACCCCTCCACTTT
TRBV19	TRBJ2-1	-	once	CASSSWGDYSYNEQFF	TGTGCCAGTAGCTCTTGGGGAGACTACTCCTACAATGAGCAGTTCTTC
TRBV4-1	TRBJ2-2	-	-	CASSQDSIRGGELFF	TGCGCCAGCAGCCAAGATAGTATAAGGGGCGGGGAGCTGTTTTTT
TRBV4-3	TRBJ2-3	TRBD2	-	CASSQGFKRGMTDTQYF	TGCGCCAGCAGCCAAGGCTTCAAGCGGGGGATGACAGATACGCAGTATTTT
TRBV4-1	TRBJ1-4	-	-	CASSHGSGTSARLFF	TGCGCCAGCAGCCACGGATCCGGGACATCCGCCAGACTGTTTTTT
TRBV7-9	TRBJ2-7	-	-	CASSLAPGEGEQYF	TGTGCCAGCAGCTTAGCTCCAGGGGAGGGCGAGCAGTACTTC
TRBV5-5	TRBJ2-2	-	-	CASSPYPGTGGELFF	TGTGCCAGCAGCCCGTACCCGGGAACGGGCGGGGAGCTGTTTTTT
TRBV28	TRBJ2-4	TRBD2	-	CASSSRLAGASKNIQYF	TGTGCCAGCAGTTCCCGACTAGCGGGAGCATCCAAAAACATTCAGTACTTC